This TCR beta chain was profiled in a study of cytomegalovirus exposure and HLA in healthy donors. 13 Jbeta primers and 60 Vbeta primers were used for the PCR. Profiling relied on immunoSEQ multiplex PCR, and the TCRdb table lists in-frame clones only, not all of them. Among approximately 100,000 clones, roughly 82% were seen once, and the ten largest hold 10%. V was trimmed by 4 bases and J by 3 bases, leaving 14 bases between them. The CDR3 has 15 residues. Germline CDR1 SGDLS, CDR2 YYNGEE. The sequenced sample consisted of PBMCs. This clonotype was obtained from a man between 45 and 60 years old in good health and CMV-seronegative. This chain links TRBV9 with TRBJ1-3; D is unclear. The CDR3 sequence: CASSPGEANGNTIYF. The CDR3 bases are TGTGCCAGCAGCCCGGGAGAGGCGAATGGAAACACCATATATTTT.